Each of the 28 T cell receptor beta chains below was sequenced from the same sample in a study of cytomegalovirus exposure and HLA in healthy donors. The study ran its PCR with 60 Vbeta and 13 Jbeta primers. Here immunoSEQ multiplex PCR was the method, and the copy in TCRdb shows in-frame clones only, minus some. The sample shows 130,000 or so clones, 70% to 75% of them seen only once. The sequenced sample was PBMCs. These receptors originate from a man aged 30 to 39 in good health and CMV-seronegative.

V gene TRBV7-2 combines with J gene TRBJ1-1; TRBD1 matches at 10 bases. From germline, CDR1 is SGHTA and CDR2 FQGNSA. CDR3 length: 14 residues. With 6 bases clipped from V and 1 base from J, the junction kept 2 bases outside the gene matches. The CDR3 coding sequence is TGTGCCAGCAGGACAGGGGGCTGGAACACTGAAGCTTTCTTT. The encoded protein is CASRTGGWNTEAFF.

This sequence joins TRBV28 and TRBJ1-2; 10 nucleotides align to TRBD1. The CDR3 has 15 amino acids. Germline V lookup: CDR1 MDHEN, CDR2 SYDVKM. J was trimmed by 5 bases and V by 4 bases; bases with no gene match: 7. Written as DNA, the CDR3 is TGTGCCAGCAGTTCACGGACAGGGGGGGAATATGGCTACACCTTC. This translates into CASSSRTGGEYGYTF.

This clone turned up a few times. This chain links TRBV7-2 with TRBJ2-5, with D unclear. Germline V CDR1 and CDR2: SGHTA, FQGNSA. CDR3 length: 12 residues. The V and J ends lost 2 bases and 13 bases respectively, with 14 bases between them. As DNA, the CDR3 is TGTGCCAGCAGCTTACTGGTCAGGCAGTGGTACTTC. Amino acid sequence: CASSLLVRQWYF.

The chain is built from TRBV4-2 and TRBJ2-2; 8 bases line up with TRBD2. V shed 0 bases and J 6 bases; nucleotides not matched to a gene: 6. This CDR3 has 16 residues. Germline assignment: CDR1 LGHNA and CDR2 YNFKEQ. The CDR3 DNA reads as TGTGCCAGCAGCCAAGAGGCGGGGGGTAGTTCCGGGGAGCTGTTTTTT. Its protein is CASSQEAGGSSGELFF.

This chain joins TRBV12-2 and TRBJ1-5; the table's D call of TRBD1 was not tested on the DNA. TRBV12-2 is a pseudogene locus. The CDR3 consists of 14 residues. CDR3 sequence: CASRHGQGGQPQHF. For the CDR3, the DNA is TGTGCAAGTCGCCACGGACAGGGCGGTCAGCCCCAGCATTTT.

The chain recombines TRBV7-2 with TRBJ1-1; 7 positions match TRBD1. The junction had 15 bases not matched to a gene; V was cut back by 5 bases and J by 6 bases. Per the germline V gene, CDR1 is SGHTA and CDR2 is FQGNSA. CDR3 length: 16 residues. The CDR3 protein is CASSPRQGGLSSEAFF. Here the CDR3 DNA reads TGTGCCAGCAGCCCGCGACAGGGTGGATTGTCTTCTGAAGCTTTCTTT.

The rearrangement uses TRBV29-1 and TRBJ2-3; D call uncertain. Looked up from germline, CDR1 is SQVTM and CDR2 is ANQGSEA. The CDR3 has 14 residues. V dropped 5 bases and J dropped 6 bases, with 18 bases sitting between them. The CDR3 coding sequence is TGCAGCGTTAAGGCGACGACGACTGGGGATACGCAGTATTTT. Translated: CSVKATTTGDTQYF.

The V gene is TRBV12-1, the J gene TRBJ2-2; TRBD2 is the table's D call, not checked against the DNA. TRBV12-1 represents a pseudogene. This CDR3 is 15 amino acids long. The CDR3 loop reads CARRPDFGVGGELFF. The DNA of the CDR3 is TGTGCCAGACGACCGGACTTTGGGGTAGGCGGGGAGCTGTTTTTT.

Only a few counts were recorded for this clone. The sample carries other DNA sequences with the same CDR3. V is TRBV7-9 and J is TRBJ2-3; 9 bases agree with TRBD2. This CDR3 is 15 amino acids long. The germline V gene has CDR1 SEHNR and CDR2 FQNEAQ (reference sequence). The trim removed 3 bases at V and 4 bases at J, leaving 5 bases unmatched. The CDR3 spells CASSLPAGGPDTQYF. The DNA of the CDR3 is TGTGCCAGCAGCTTGCCCGCGGGAGGGCCAGATACGCAGTATTTT.

This clone was counted a single time. The chain recombines TRBV5-1 with TRBJ2-3; 12 nucleotides match TRBD2. The CDR3 covers 18 residues. V dropped 0 bases and J dropped 2; count of bases not matched to a gene: 7. Germline CDR1 SGHRS, CDR2 YFSETQ. The CDR3 region has the DNA TGCGCCAGCAGCTTGGCCCTGACTAGCGGGAGCCCCACAGATACGCAGTATTTT. Encoded protein: CASSLALTSGSPTDTQYF.

V usage is TRBV6-5 and J usage is TRBJ1-1; D is ambiguous. CDR3 length: 12 residues. Deletions cut 2 bases from V and 4 bases from J, with 5 bases between. Germline V gene data show CDR1 as MNHEY and CDR2 as SVGAGI. The CDR3 reads CASSYRSTEAFF. CDR3 in DNA: TGTGCCAGCAGTTACCGGAGCACTGAAGCTTTCTTT.

The chain joins TRBV6-5 to TRBJ2-1, with D tentatively TRBD2 (5 bases). V dropped 7 bases and J dropped 0 bases, with 13 bases sitting between them. The germline CDR1 and CDR2 sequences are MNHEY and SVGAGI. The CDR3 totals 15 residues. This chain's CDR3 is CASTSEVGSYNEQFF. In DNA, the CDR3 is TGTGCCAGCACCTCGGAGGTGGGCTCCTACAATGAGCAGTTCTTC.

The genes are TRBV10-2 and TRBJ2-7, with D perhaps TRBD2 (6 bases). This CDR3 has 15 residues. Per the germline V gene, CDR1 is WSHSY and CDR2 is SAAADI. V was cut by 4 bases and J by 0 bases, with 13 bases left in between. The chain's CDR3 is CASSVSAGTSYEQYF. CDR3 DNA sequence: TGCGCCAGCAGTGTTTCAGCGGGCACCTCCTACGAGCAGTACTTC.

The gene calls are TRBV6-1 and TRBJ2-5, with D unclear. The CDR3 contains 14 residues. V dropped 5 bases and J dropped 14 bases, with 24 bases sitting between them. The germline gives CDR1 MNHNS, CDR2 SASEGT. CDR3 sequence: CASSPLNIDTPSYF. The DNA of the CDR3 is TGTGCCAGCAGTCCTCTTAACATTGACACGCCTTCCTACTTC.

The chain links TRBV5-1 to TRBJ2-1, with a possible D match to TRBD2 (5 bases). This CDR3 contains 16 residues. V lost 1 base and J lost 5, with 16 bases in between. Germline-derived CDR1 and CDR2 are SGHRS and YFSETQ. Written as DNA, the CDR3 is TGCGCCAGCAGCTTGTTTGTCGGCGGGTTAGACAATGAGCAGTTCTTC. It yields the protein CASSLFVGGLDNEQFF.

CDR3 DNA sequence: TGTGCCAGCAGTCCCCTTTTGCGGAGTCAAGAGACCCAGTACTTC. Translation gives CASSPLLRSQETQYF. The rearrangement joins TRBV2 to TRBJ2-5; no reliable D call. The germline V and J ends were trimmed by 5 bases and 2 bases, with 15 bases remaining between them. CDR1 is SNHLY and CDR2 is FYNNEI in the germline V gene. This CDR3 spans 15 amino acids.

V usage is TRBV5-6 and J usage is TRBJ1-6; D not certain. There are 14 residues in the CDR3. Trimming took off 2 bases at V and 7 bases at J, with 10 bases between the two ends. Germline CDR1 reads SGHDT; CDR2 reads YYEEEE. The CDR3 region is CASSFGQKNSPLHF. The CDR3 DNA is TGTGCCAGCAGCTTTGGGCAGAAGAATTCACCCCTCCACTTT.

DNA for the CDR3: TGTGCCAGCAGCTTAGATTCTGGGCAGGGGTATTTTCTTGAGCAGTTCTTC. Its translation: CASSLDSGQGYFLEQFF. The chain recombines TRBV11-1 with TRBJ2-1; tentatively, D is TRBD1 (6 bases). Germline CDR1 reads SGHAT; CDR2 reads FQDESV (reference sequence). Trimming removed 1 base from V and 9 bases from J, with 22 bases in between. The CDR3 consists of 17 residues.

A note on this clone: Other nucleotide sequences in the sample specify the same CDR3. V is TRBV2 and J is TRBJ1-5, with TRBD1 matching 11 bases. The CDR3 has 15 amino acids. CDR1 and CDR2 (germline): SNHLY, FYNNEI. V dropped 4 bases and J dropped 3; count of bases not matched to a gene: 2. Here the CDR3 reads CASSGTGGPNQPQHF. The CDR3 coding sequence is TGTGCCAGCAGTGGGACAGGGGGCCCCAATCAGCCCCAGCATTTT.

The V call is TRBV10-3, the J call TRBJ1-5; a weak D match, TRBD1 (6 bases). The V and J ends lost 11 bases and 4 bases respectively, with 18 bases between them. Germline values: CDR1 ENHRY, CDR2 SYGVKD. CDR3 length equals 14 residues. This CDR3 is CASMDSEKNQPQHF. For the CDR3, the DNA is TGTGCCTCTATGGACAGTGAGAAAAATCAGCCCCAGCATTTT.

This rearrangement joins TRBV30 to TRBJ1-3; D not certain. The V gene's germline CDR1 is GTSNPN and CDR2 SVGIG (reference sequence). Trimming took 4 bases from V and 0 from J, leaving 7 bases between them. The CDR3 totals 13 residues. The CDR3 coding sequence is TGTGCCTGGACAACATACTCTGGAAACACCATATATTTT. Translated, it gives CAWTTYSGNTIYF.

V gene TRBV7-8 combines with J gene TRBJ1-2, with 7 bases aligning to TRBD1. Germline values: CDR1 SGHVS, CDR2 FQNEAQ. Germline trimming cut 5 bases from V and 7 bases from J; bases unmatched to any gene: 13. The CDR3 totals 15 residues. CDR3 DNA sequence: TGTGCCAGCAGCGACGGACAGGTCCGTACGTCTGGCTACACCTTC. Protein product: CASSDGQVRTSGYTF.

The chain links TRBV25-1 to TRBJ2-3, with D hard to call. The germline CDR1 and CDR2 sequences are MGHDK and SYGVNS. Trimming left V 2 bases short and J 0 bases short, with 6 bases between. This CDR3 has 14 residues. CDR3 protein: CASSEPYSTDTQYF. The CDR3 coding sequence is TGTGCCAGCAGTGAACCCTATAGCACAGATACGCAGTATTTT.

The chain is built from TRBV9 and TRBJ2-1, with 12 nucleotides matching TRBD2. Germline loops: CDR1 SGDLS, CDR2 YYNGEE. CDR3 length: 16 residues. V dropped 3 bases and J dropped 5; count of bases not matched to a gene: 6. The CDR3 nucleotides are TGTGCCAGCAGCGCTAGACTAGCGGGAGCGGACAATGAGCAGTTCTTC. Translation: CASSARLAGADNEQFF.

The chain has TRBV30 and TRBJ2-5; 11 nucleotides match TRBD2. The J segment lost 5 bases and the V segment lost 2 bases, leaving 4 bases of the junction unmatched. The CDR3 extends over 14 amino acids. Per the germline V gene, CDR1 is GTSNPN and CDR2 is SVGIG (reference sequence). In nucleotides, the CDR3 is TGTGCCTGGAGTCTAGCGGGAGGAGGGGAGACCCAGTACTTC. This codes for CAWSLAGGGETQYF.

This sequence joins TRBV7-2 and TRBJ2-7; D uncertain. With 2 bases removed from V and 2 bases from J, the gap between germline ends came to 7 bases. CDR3 size: 13 residues. Germline CDR1 reads SGHTA; CDR2 reads FQGNSA. The CDR3 protein is CASSLTETYEQYF. The CDR3 DNA is TGTGCCAGCAGCTTAACAGAGACCTACGAGCAGTACTTC.

This clone was seen a single time. This chain connects TRBV29-1 to TRBJ1-1; tentative D call: TRBD1 (6 bases). CDR3 length: 13 residues. Trimming removed 7 bases at V and 0 bases at J, with 12 bases between. Germline CDR1 and CDR2: SQVTM and ANQGSEA. CDR3 loop: CSAETGLNTEAFF. CDR3 coding DNA: TGCAGCGCAGAGACAGGTCTGAACACTGAAGCTTTCTTT.

The V and J genes are TRBV7-2 and TRBJ2-3, with 7 bases identical to TRBD2. Germline V gene data show CDR1 as SGHTA and CDR2 as FQGNSA. The CDR3 has 14 residues. The junction had 0 bases not matched to a gene; V was cut back by 2 bases and J by 1 base. The CDR3 reads CASSLLAGTDTQYF. The DNA of the CDR3 is TGTGCCAGCAGCTTACTAGCGGGCACAGATACGCAGTATTTT.